A single T cell receptor beta chain is shown here with its context. The clone's antigen remains unknown. No quality values exist for individual bases; no much larger clone is one base distant. The iRepertoire nested amplicon-rescue multiplex PCR (arm-PCR) platform was used to amplify TCR alpha and beta CDR3 regions from RNA. One-step reverse transcription and amplification used about 100-400 ng of tissue mRNA or PBMC total RNA as input. Following bead purification, Illumina adapters were added through a secondary multiplex PCR, and the libraries were then gel-purified between 200 and 400 bp. The libraries contained internal 6-nucleotide barcodes that were used for demultiplexing. Sequencing of libraries was performed on an Illumina MiSeq with 2x220 or 2x250 nucleotide paired-end reads. The original methods were these. FLASH 1.2.11 was used to merge paired reads, and BWA-MEM then aligned the reads to the GRCh37 human genome before TRA and TRB reads were extracted. V and J assignment used an IMGT-derived reference of cassette sequences and CDR3 motifs that included pseudogenes. Reads were translated in three frames, and productive CDR3s were defined as those with a C...FGXG motif and no stop codons. Clonotypes were defined as unique combinations of V-J cassette pair and CDR3 amino acid sequence. Filtering of reads was based on Hamming distance, with the threshold set by the sequence error rate of each sample in mapped regions. The public sequencing data were trimmed at Q25 with fastp and processed into clonotypes with MiXCR by TCRdb, which kept only in-frame beta chains. Here each entry gathers all rows of one CDR3 protein and keeps the most common genes and DNA. TCRdb's processing, not the authors' own work, is the source of the V and J calls. Here the sample has more than 300,000 distinct CDR3 sequences; roughly two fifths occur a single time. The ten largest make up about 12% of the sample.

This specimen comes from a study of glioma-infiltrating T cells (dated by TCRdb to 2016 to 2018). For the study in its entirety: The low-grade gliomas were WHO grade II oligodendrogliomas or astrocytomas, while the glioblastomas were WHO grade IV tumors sampled at initial diagnosis rather than at recurrent diagnosis. Before surgery, glioma patients were given dexamethasone for six or fewer days. Blood libraries targeted roughly 4- to 10-fold sequencing coverage of about a million peripheral T cells. The study sequenced TCR alpha- and beta-chain repertoires from glioma tissue, from non-neoplastic brain tissue and from matched peripheral blood mononuclear cells. To measure divergence between tissue and blood T-cell populations, each tissue-infiltrating repertoire was compared with the peripheral blood repertoire of the same patient. The paired cohort comprised three low-grade glioma patients, about 8 primary glioblastoma patients and three non-glioma patients contributing non-neoplastic brain tissue.

V was cut back by 7 bases and J by 3 bases, leaving a gap of 16 bases between them. Inclusive of the bounding cysteine and phenylalanine, the CDR3 is 13 residues long. Only the CDR3 DNA stays, 39 bases, in frame from base 1. Looking up the germline V gene (reference sequence) yields CDR1 DFQATT and CDR2 SNEGSKA. Surgical brain or tumor specimens were cryofrozen in liquid nitrogen immediately after resection, and peripheral blood cells were collected concurrently. Results and caveats for the whole study, not just this receptor: In non-neoplastic patients, VJ-independent divergence between tissue and blood fell below expectation, whereas in all gliomas, and especially in low-grade gliomas, the divergence rose above expectation. Patients with low tissue-blood divergence were marked by a signature set of shared blood CDR3 motifs, and this signature set was depleted in highly divergent patients. Group comparisons rested on small numbers: three non-neoplastic, three low-grade glioma and 7 or 8 glioblastoma patients. Tissue and blood shared very few CDR3 sequences, a result attributed to high CDR3 diversity and limited sampling.

This sequence was found in a human donor with low-grade glioma or glioblastoma, undergoing nonglioma brain surgery, or in good health (not recorded which). The chain links TRBV20-1 with TRBJ2-7; the best D guess is TRBD2, with 6 bases matching. What was sequenced was glioma tissue, nonneoplastic brain tissue, or PBMCs (not recorded which). The CDR3 protein sequence reads: CSVEGLGFYEQYF. The DNA sequence is as follows: TGCAGTGTAGAGGGACTGGGGTTCTACGAGCAGTACTTC.